Listed here are 25 T cell receptor beta chains from one sample, sequenced in a study of blood T cell repertoires in COVID-19. Profiling relied on immunoSEQ multiplex PCR, and the TCRdb table lists in-frame clones only, not all of them. The data contain about 170,000 clones, approximately 91% of them seen just once; the ten biggest clones take up about 5.3%. The sample taken for sequencing was peripheral blood. The receptors derive from a man aged 18 to 35 with COVID-19, enrolled during active disease.

The V and J genes are TRBV24-1 and TRBJ2-1; 16 bases fit TRBD2. CDR3 length: 21 amino acids. Germline loops: CDR1 KGHDR, CDR2 SFDVKD. V lost 3 bases to trimming and J lost 0 bases; unmatched junction nucleotides: 10. The CDR3 spells CATSDPGTSGRARSSYNEQFF. The CDR3 bases are TGTGCCACCAGTGATCCCGGGACTAGCGGGAGGGCCAGAAGCTCCTACAATGAGCAGTTCTTC.

CDR3 DNA sequence: TGTGCCAGCAGCGTAGGACTAGCGGGACTCTCCGAGCAGTACTTC. It yields the protein CASSVGLAGLSEQYF. The rearrangement links TRBV9 to TRBJ2-7; TRBD2 matches at 11 bases. Germline V gene lookup returns CDR1 SGDLS and CDR2 YYNGEE. The CDR3 is 15 residues long. The junction had 5 bases not matched to a gene; V was cut back by 0 bases and J by 6 bases.

J is TRBJ2-5 and V is TRBV5-5; 12 nucleotides match TRBD1. Germline values: CDR1 SGHKS, CDR2 YYEKEE (reference sequence). The CDR3 runs 16 residues. The V and J ends lost 4 bases and 4 bases, in that order; junction bases with no gene match: 8. The CDR3 region has the DNA TGTGCCAGCAGCCGCACCGGGACAGGGGGCTCAGAGACCCAGTACTTC. This translates into CASSRTGTGGSETQYF.

The V gene is TRBV9, the J gene TRBJ2-5, with 7 bases lining up with TRBD1. The CDR3 covers 15 residues. Germline V gene lookup returns CDR1 SGDLS and CDR2 YYNGEE. Trimming removed 3 bases from V and 1 base from J; junction bases left unmatched: 6. The CDR3 DNA reads TGTGCCAGCAGCGCGGGACAGAGATCCCAAGAGACCCAGTACTTC. It translates to CASSAGQRSQETQYF.

This clone was recorded a few times. J is TRBJ1-5 and V is TRBV2; D unresolved. This CDR3 contains 15 residues. The germline V and J ends were trimmed by 7 bases and 3 bases, with 16 bases remaining between them. The germline CDR1 and CDR2 sequences are SNHLY and FYNNEI. CDR3 in DNA: TGTGCCAGCAACCGGCTGGGAGGAAACAATCAGCCCCAGCATTTT. The encoded protein is CASNRLGGNNQPQHF.

The CDR3 spells CASSLPSTDTQYF. CDR3 sequence (DNA): TGCGCCAGCAGCTTGCCTAGCACAGATACGCAGTATTTT. J is TRBJ2-3 and V is TRBV5-1; D unresolved. V was trimmed by 1 base and J by 0 bases, leaving 3 bases between them. The CDR3 contains 13 residues. The germline gives CDR1 SGHRS, CDR2 YFSETQ.

The table lists this clone with a count of one. V gene TRBV7-2 combines with J gene TRBJ2-7, with a possible D match to TRBD1 (5 bases). Germline CDR1 is SGHTA and CDR2 is FQGNSA. CDR3 length: 15 amino acids. Deletions cut 1 base from V and 3 bases from J, with 13 bases between. The CDR3 region is CASSLDAGLGYEQYF. The CDR3 bases are TGTGCCAGCAGCTTAGATGCAGGGTTGGGCTACGAGCAGTACTTC.

V usage is TRBV5-6 and J usage is TRBJ2-7; no reliable D call. Germline assignment: CDR1 SGHDT and CDR2 YYEEEE. V gave up 1 base and J gave up 7 bases, with 12 bases separating them. The CDR3 length is 13 residues. The CDR3 region has the DNA TGTGCCAGCAGCTTGTTCTGGGCGAAGGAGCAGTACTTC. Translating gives CASSLFWAKEQYF.

J is TRBJ2-3 and V is TRBV9, with 10 bases identical to TRBD1. This CDR3 region has 16 residues. V trimming: 0 bases; J trimming: 1 base; junction bases outside the gene matches: 2. Germline assignment: CDR1 SGDLS and CDR2 YYNGEE. As DNA, the CDR3 is TGTGCCAGCAGCGTAGGGGACAGGGGAGGCACAGATACGCAGTATTTT. Encoded protein: CASSVGDRGGTDTQYF.

CDR3 bases: TGTGCCATCAAGGAGGACGGACTAGCGGGAGAGACCCAGTACTTC. As protein: CAIKEDGLAGETQYF. This chain connects TRBV10-3 to TRBJ2-5, with 11 nucleotides matching TRBD2. From germline, CDR1 is ENHRY and CDR2 SYGVKD. The CDR3 has 15 residues. Trimming took 7 bases from V and 4 from J; bases not matched to a gene: 8.

This clone was observed a handful of times. The rearrangement links TRBV24-1 to TRBJ2-1; 12 bases align to TRBD1. The CDR3 is 13 residues long. With 7 bases clipped from V and 7 bases from J, the junction kept 1 base outside the gene matches. Germline V gene sequence: CDR1 KGHDR, CDR2 SFDVKD. The CDR3 region has the DNA TGTGCCACCAGGGGACAGGGGGCGAATGAGCAGTTCTTC. It translates to CATRGQGANEQFF.

The CDR3 sequence is CAWSERPGLEGTQYF. CDR3 nucleotide sequence: TGTGCCTGGAGCGAAAGACCAGGGTTGGAAGGTACGCAGTATTTT. The chain uses TRBV30 and TRBJ2-3, with D perhaps matching TRBD1 (5 bases). This CDR3 contains 15 residues. The germline V gene has CDR1 GTSNPN and CDR2 SVGIG (reference sequence). With 3 bases removed from V and 8 bases from J, the gap between germline ends came to 21 bases.

This chain joins TRBV3-1 (or the pseudogene TRBV3-2) and TRBJ1-6, with D tentatively TRBD1 (5 bases). The V end lost 6 bases, the J end lost 6 bases, and 18 bases lay between the germline ends. The CDR3 consists of 16 residues. Germline V gives CDR1 LGHDT, CDR2 YNNKEL (reference sequence). The CDR3, as DNA: TGTGCCAGCAGTCAGGCTACTACGGGGGGTAATTCACCCCTCCACTTT. Translation gives CASSQATTGGNSPLHF.

The chain has TRBV11-2 and TRBJ2-7; D may be TRBD2 (5 bases). The CDR3 runs to 17 residues. V was clipped by 2 bases and J by 3 bases, with 20 bases between them. Germline V gene lookup returns CDR1 SGHAT and CDR2 FQNNGV. CDR3 amino acids: CASSLTSSGSGFYEQYF. The CDR3 nucleotides are TGTGCCAGCAGCTTAACTTCCTCCGGGTCGGGATTCTACGAGCAGTACTTC.

The chain carries TRBV11-2 and TRBJ2-1; 7 bases map to TRBD2. Germline CDR1 reads SGHAT; CDR2 reads FQNNGV. The J segment lost 2 bases and the V segment lost 5 bases, leaving 9 bases of the junction unmatched. CDR3 length: 16 amino acids. The CDR3 DNA follows: TGTGCCAGCAGCCCGGGACTAAGGGTCGCCTACAATGAGCAGTTCTTC. This gives the protein CASSPGLRVAYNEQFF.

The chain uses TRBV9 and TRBJ2-4; TRBD1 agrees at 9 bases. J lost 1 base, V lost 4 bases, and 15 bases had no gene match. CDR1 and CDR2 from the germline V gene are SGDLS and YYNGEE. The CDR3 runs to 19 residues. The chain's CDR3 is CASSPRPGTGNGAKNIQYF. In DNA, the CDR3 is TGTGCCAGCAGCCCACGTCCCGGGACAGGGAATGGGGCCAAAAACATTCAGTACTTC.

The chain links TRBV2 to TRBJ1-1, with unresolved D. The CDR3 extends over 11 amino acids. The germline V gene has CDR1 SNHLY and CDR2 FYNNEI. Trimming stripped 6 bases from V and 5 bases from J, with 7 bases between. The CDR3 coding sequence is TGTGCCAGCAGGGGGAGAACTGAAGCTTTCTTT. The encoded protein is CASRGRTEAFF.

The chain joins TRBV5-1 to TRBJ2-7; D is ambiguous. With 4 bases removed from V and 3 bases from J, the gap between germline ends came to 14 bases. In germline, CDR1 is SGHRS, CDR2 YFSETQ. This CDR3 comprises 14 residues. CDR3 in DNA: TGCGCCAGCAGCCCTCGCCAGTCAGGCTACGAGCAGTACTTC. Translation: CASSPRQSGYEQYF.

The chain has TRBV12-3 or TRBV12-4 and TRBJ1-1; D gene ambiguous. CDR3 length equals 12 residues. V shed 8 bases and J shed 1 base, with 8 bases lying between them. The CDR3 region is CASGAGNTEAFF. The CDR3 nucleotides are TGTGCCAGCGGCGCGGGGAACACTGAAGCTTTCTTT.

CDR3 amino acids: CAWKLAGPYEQYF. In nucleotides, the CDR3 is TGTGCCTGGAAACTAGCGGGACCCTACGAGCAGTACTTC. The chain joins TRBV30 to TRBJ2-7; 10 bases are a match to TRBD2. V trimming: 4 bases; J trimming: 2 bases; junction bases outside the gene matches: 2. The CDR3 contains 13 residues. Germline lookup yields CDR1 GTSNPN and CDR2 SVGIG (reference sequence).

V gene TRBV11-2 combines with J gene TRBJ2-7; 8 positions agree with TRBD1. The ends lost 2 bases at V and 8 bases at J; junction bases unmatched: 11. The CDR3 totals 15 residues. Per germline, CDR1 SGHAT and CDR2 FQNNGV. CDR3: CASSLSAGRGRKQYF. The CDR3 DNA reads TGTGCCAGCAGCTTATCAGCCGGCAGGGGGCGTAAGCAGTACTTC.

This chain uses TRBV5-8 with TRBJ2-1; possible D gene TRBD1, 6 bases. V lost 2 bases and J lost 3, with 21 bases in between. From germline, CDR1 is SGHTS and CDR2 YDEGEE. The CDR3 extends over 18 amino acids. In DNA, the CDR3 is TGTGCCAGCAGCTTACCTTCAGCACAGGGAGTCAACTACAATGAGCAGTTCTTC. Encoded protein: CASSLPSAQGVNYNEQFF.

The J gene is TRBJ1-2, the V gene TRBV7-9; TRBD1 aligns across 9 bases. CDR1 is SEHNR and CDR2 is FQNEAQ in the germline V gene (reference sequence). The V segment lost 5 bases and the J segment 8 bases; nucleotides outside the gene matches: 9. The CDR3 totals 14 residues. The CDR3 coding sequence is TGTGCCAGCAGCGGCCGGACAGGGGATGAGGGCTACACCTTC. Protein: CASSGRTGDEGYTF.

The chain is built from TRBV5-6 and TRBJ1-6, with unresolved D. This CDR3 has 13 amino acids. V lost 4 bases to trimming and J lost 11 bases, with 13 bases between them. CDR1 is SGHDT and CDR2 is YYEEEE in the germline V gene. The CDR3 DNA reads TGTGCCAGCAGCACGGGGAGCGAAGCACCCCTCCACTTT. This codes for CASSTGSEAPLHF.

The chain carries TRBV5-6 and TRBJ2-7, with 7 nucleotides matching TRBD1. Per the germline V gene, CDR1 is SGHDT and CDR2 is YYEEEE. The CDR3 is made up of 14 amino acids. The V segment lost 4 bases and the J segment 6 bases; nucleotides outside the gene matches: 10. As DNA, the CDR3 is TGTGCCAGCAGCCCTCCTAAGACAGGGTCCGAGCAGTACTTC. Residues: CASSPPKTGSEQYF.